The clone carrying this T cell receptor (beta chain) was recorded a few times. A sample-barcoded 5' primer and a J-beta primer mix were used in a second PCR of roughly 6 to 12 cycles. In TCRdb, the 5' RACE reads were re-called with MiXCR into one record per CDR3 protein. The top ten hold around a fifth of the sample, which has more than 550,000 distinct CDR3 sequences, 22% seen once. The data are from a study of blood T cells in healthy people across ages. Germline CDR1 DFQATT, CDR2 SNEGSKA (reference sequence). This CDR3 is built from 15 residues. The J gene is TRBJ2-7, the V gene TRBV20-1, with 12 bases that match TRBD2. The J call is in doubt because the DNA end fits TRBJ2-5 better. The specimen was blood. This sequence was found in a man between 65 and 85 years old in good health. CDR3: CSARDLTSGRETQYF. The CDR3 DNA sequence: TGCAGTGCTAGAGATCTGACTAGCGGGAGAGAGACCCAGTACTTC.